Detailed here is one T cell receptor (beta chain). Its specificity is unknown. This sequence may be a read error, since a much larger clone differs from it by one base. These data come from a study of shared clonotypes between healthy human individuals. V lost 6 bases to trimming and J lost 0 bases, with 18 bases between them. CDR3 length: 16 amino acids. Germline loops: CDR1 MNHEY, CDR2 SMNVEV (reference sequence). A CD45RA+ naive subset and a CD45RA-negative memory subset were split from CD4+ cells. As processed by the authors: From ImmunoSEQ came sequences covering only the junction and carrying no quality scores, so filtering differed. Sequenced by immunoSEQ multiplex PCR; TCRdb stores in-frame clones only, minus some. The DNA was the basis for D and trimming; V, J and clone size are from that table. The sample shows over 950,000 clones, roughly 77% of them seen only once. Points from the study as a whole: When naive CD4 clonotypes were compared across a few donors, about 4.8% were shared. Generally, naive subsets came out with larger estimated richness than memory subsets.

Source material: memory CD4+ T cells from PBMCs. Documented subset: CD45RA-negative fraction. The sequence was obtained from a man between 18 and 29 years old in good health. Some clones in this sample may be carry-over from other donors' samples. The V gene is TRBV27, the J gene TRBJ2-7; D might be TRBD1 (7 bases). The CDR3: CASSPAPGGSSYEQYF. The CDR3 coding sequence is TGTGCCAGCAGCCCCGCGCCAGGGGGGAGCTCCTACGAGCAGTACTTC.